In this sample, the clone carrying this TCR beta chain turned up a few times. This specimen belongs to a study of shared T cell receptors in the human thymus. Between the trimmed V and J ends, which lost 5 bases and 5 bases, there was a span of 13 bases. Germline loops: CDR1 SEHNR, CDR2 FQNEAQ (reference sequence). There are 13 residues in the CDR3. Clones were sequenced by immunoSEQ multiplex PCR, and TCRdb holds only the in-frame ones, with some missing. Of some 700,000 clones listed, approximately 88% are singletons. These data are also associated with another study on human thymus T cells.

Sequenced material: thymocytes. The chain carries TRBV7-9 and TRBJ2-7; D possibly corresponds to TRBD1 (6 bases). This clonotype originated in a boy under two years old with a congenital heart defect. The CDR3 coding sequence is TGTGCCAGCAGCGGCTCAGGGGACCACGAGCAGTACTTC. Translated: CASSGSGDHEQYF.